This T cell receptor beta chain derives from a study of early T cells in non-severe SARS-CoV-2 infection. Study context: Sequencing used unsorted whole-blood bulk RNA, so chains lack pairing.

A word on this clonotype: Antigen unknown.

Broader study findings: VDJdb matching skewed toward anti-spike CD8 responses, missing private and CD4 specificities.

Researchers attached unique molecular identifiers to individual cDNA molecules. TCRdb reanalysed the 5' RACE reads using MiXCR and keeps one entry per CDR3 protein. The repertoire holds just over 70,000 distinct CDR3 sequences, around 13% seen once, with 1.3% in the top ten. V lost 1 base to trimming and J lost 8 bases, with 7 bases between them. The CDR3 runs to 12 residues. The germline V gene has CDR1 SGHTA and CDR2 FQGNSA. This receptor was identified in an adult who was a healthcare worker with PCR-confirmed SARS-CoV-2 infection or an uninfected control (not recorded which). This chain joins TRBV7-2 and TRBJ2-3; D is ambiguous. What was sequenced was whole blood. CDR3 sequence (DNA): TGTGCCAGCAGCTTAGTCCCGGGTACGCAGTATTTT. It yields the protein CASSLVPGTQYF.